The T cell receptor beta chain under discussion was sequenced for a study of shared clonotypes between healthy human individuals. Study-wide context: For every donor, three CD4 naive, three CD4 memory, two CD8 naive and one CD8 memory plates were used. Study-wide results and caveats: Researchers found naive subsets generally carried larger estimated richness than memory subsets.

A note on this clone: Its target is unknown.

Germline V gives CDR1 MDHEN, CDR2 SYDVKM. This CDR3 comprises 12 residues. The V and J ends lost 4 bases and 11 bases respectively, with 14 bases between them. Once extracted for a subset, genomic DNA was divided evenly among several immunoSEQ plates. TCRdb's table, derived via immunoSEQ multiplex PCR, lists solely in-frame clones and lacks some. The sample lists over a million clones, 75% to 80% occurring once. The clonotype originates from a young man in good health. Some clones in this sample may be carry-over from other donors' samples. Sequencing was carried out using memory CD4+ T cells from PBMCs. As for subset: CD45RA-negative fraction. V gene TRBV28 combines with J gene TRBJ1-1, with D perhaps TRBD1 (5 bases). CDR3 region: CASSSGAARAFF. The CDR3 bases are TGTGCCAGCAGTTCCGGGGCAGCAAGGGCTTTCTTT. The full variable domain, in which reference TRBV28 and TRBJ1-1 provide the parts outside the CDR3, is DVKVTQSSRYLVKRTGEKVFLECVQDMDHENMFWYRQDPGLGLRLIYFSYDVKMKEKGDIPEGYSVSREKKERFSLILESASTNQTSMYLCASSSGAARAFFGQGTRLTVV.